One and the same sample provided the 31 T cell receptor beta chains below, sequenced in a study of technical replicates of blood from several donors. The protocol was immunoSEQ multiplex PCR, while the TCRdb copy is restricted to in-frame clones and leaves out a portion. The top ten hold 0.2% to 0.25% of the sample, which has under 110,000 clones, around 96% seen once. What was sequenced was T cells isolated from PBMCs. The receptors were gathered from a human donor in good health.

The V call is TRBV5-4, the J call TRBJ1-2, with D unresolved. This CDR3 contains 13 residues. Trimming took 0 bases from V and 4 from J, leaving 7 bases between them. Germline V CDR1 and CDR2: SGHNT, YYREEE (reference sequence). CDR3 amino acids: CASSLGTSYGYTF. DNA for the CDR3: TGTGCCAGCAGCTTGGGTACAAGCTATGGCTACACCTTC.

The chain uses TRBV2 and TRBJ1-2, with D uncertain. Trimming left V 6 bases short and J 5 bases short, with 7 bases between. Germline lookup yields CDR1 SNHLY and CDR2 FYNNEI. This CDR3 spans 11 amino acids. Here the CDR3 reads CASSDTYGYTF. CDR3 sequence (DNA): TGTGCCAGCAGCGATACATATGGCTACACCTTC.

The chain uses TRBV7-9 and TRBJ1-4; D may be TRBD1 (5 bases). Per the germline V gene, CDR1 is SEHNR and CDR2 is FQNEAQ (reference sequence). This CDR3 comprises 15 residues. V was shortened by 2 bases and J by 3 bases, with 10 bases between the two germline ends. CDR3 sequence reads: CASSLRGGANEKLFF. The CDR3 coding sequence is TGTGCCAGCAGCTTACGGGGGGGTGCTAATGAAAAACTGTTTTTT.

The CDR3 reads CASRPGTSGTGEQYF. In nucleotides, the CDR3 is TGTGCCAGCAGGCCCGGGACTAGCGGGACTGGCGAGCAGTACTTC. The V call is TRBV2, the J call TRBJ2-7, with 13 bases matching TRBD2. V lost 6 bases and J lost 6; bases outside the gene matches: 8. This CDR3 comprises 15 residues. CDR1 SNHLY and CDR2 FYNNEI come from the germline V gene.

Here the CDR3 reads CASSLAQRDSRYEQYF. The CDR3, as DNA: TGTGCCAGCAGCTTAGCGCAACGGGACAGTCGCTACGAGCAGTACTTC. The chain has TRBV7-2 and TRBJ2-7, with TRBD1 identical over 7 bases. Germline V CDR1 and CDR2: SGHTA, FQGNSA. This CDR3 region has 16 residues. The J segment lost 3 bases and the V segment lost 0 bases, leaving 8 bases of the junction unmatched. Full variable domain (missing parts from reference TRBV7-2 and TRBJ2-7): GAGVSQSPSNKVTEKGKDVELRCDPISGHTALYWYRQSLGQGLEFLIYFQGNSAPDKSGLPSDRFSAERTGGSVSTLTIQRTQQEDSAVYLCASSLAQRDSRYEQYFGPGTRLTVT.

The chain has TRBV12-5 and TRBJ2-1; 12 positions match TRBD2. This CDR3 has 18 residues. CDR1 LGHNT and CDR2 FRNRAP come from the germline V gene. V lost 0 bases to trimming and J lost 8 bases; unmatched junction nucleotides: 11. In DNA form, the CDR3 reads TGTGCTAGTGGTTTGGTACAGGTTGGGCCTAGCGGGAGGGATGAGCAGTTCTTC. Its protein product is CASGLVQVGPSGRDEQFF.

This chain joins TRBV4-1 and TRBJ2-3, with no clear D. V was pared by 0 bases and J by 6 bases, with 4 bases between. Germline CDR1 MGHRA, CDR2 YSYEKL. This CDR3 has 12 residues. The CDR3 bases are TGCGCCAGCAGCCAAGATCAGGATACGCAGTATTTT. Protein sequence: CASSQDQDTQYF.

The chain is built from TRBV9 and TRBJ2-1; 9 bases align to TRBD1. V gave up 5 bases and J gave up 3 bases; unmatched junction bases: 9. CDR3 length equals 16 residues. Per the germline V gene, CDR1 is SGDLS and CDR2 is YYNGEE. CDR3 in amino acids: CASRGGQGAYYNEQFF. Here the CDR3 DNA reads TGTGCCAGCAGGGGGGGACAGGGCGCTTACTACAATGAGCAGTTCTTC.

The chain has TRBV6-1 and TRBJ2-7, with D possibly being TRBD2 (5 bases). The germline CDR1 and CDR2 sequences are MNHNS and SASEGT. V dropped 7 bases and J dropped 9 bases, with 13 bases sitting between them. There are 11 residues in the CDR3. The CDR3 nucleotides read TGTGCCAGCAAGCAGGCGAGCGGGCAGTACTTC. The encoded protein is CASKQASGQYF.

The rearrangement joins TRBV6-1 to TRBJ2-5; TRBD1 is a possible D gene (6 bases). The CDR3 sequence is 16 residues long. Germline V gene lookup returns CDR1 MNHNS and CDR2 SASEGT. V was clipped by 2 bases and J by 1 base, with 14 bases between them. The CDR3 nucleotides read TGTGCCAGCAGTGAAAGCAAGGGACACCTCCAAGAGACCCAGTACTTC. It specifies CASSESKGHLQETQYF.

This rearrangement joins TRBV27 to TRBJ2-3; 10 bases are a match to TRBD2. The ends lost 5 bases at V and 6 bases at J; junction bases unmatched: 8. The CDR3 runs 15 residues. Germline V gives CDR1 MNHEY, CDR2 SMNVEV (reference sequence). The CDR3 bases are TGTGCCAGCAGTCTTACTAGCGGGAATTTGGATACGCAGTATTTT. Translating gives CASSLTSGNLDTQYF.

V and J are TRBV7-2 and TRBJ2-3; maybe TRBD1 (5 bases). V was trimmed by 4 bases and J by 10 bases, leaving 12 bases between them. The CDR3 spans 12 residues. From germline, CDR1 is SGHTA and CDR2 FQGNSA. The DNA for the CDR3 is TGTGCCAGCAGCTCAAGAGCACAGGCGCAGTATTTT. This translates into CASSSRAQAQYF.

This chain links TRBV28 with TRBJ2-1; TRBD2 matches 9 bases. Germline trimming cut 4 bases from V and 2 bases from J; bases unmatched to any gene: 3. The CDR3 totals 15 residues. CDR1 and CDR2 (germline): MDHEN, SYDVKM. CDR3 in DNA: TGTGCCAGCAGTTATGCGGGAGGGGCCTACAATGAGCAGTTCTTC. Translation gives CASSYAGGAYNEQFF.

This clone was found once. J is TRBJ1-1 and V is TRBV2; D gene uncertain. Germline CDR1 and CDR2: SNHLY and FYNNEI. V lost 3 bases and J 6 bases, leaving 20 bases between the germline ends. The CDR3 length is 16 residues. CDR3 protein: CASSDWVQSSSSEAFF. CDR3 nucleotide sequence: TGTGCCAGCAGTGATTGGGTACAGAGCTCGAGCTCTGAAGCTTTCTTT.

This chain links TRBV27 with TRBJ2-1; maybe TRBD2 (5 bases). The CDR3 extends over 13 amino acids. Germline V gene sequence: CDR1 MNHEY, CDR2 SMNVEV (reference sequence). Trimming shortened V by 3 bases and J by 7 bases, and 10 bases separated the two germline ends. CDR3 residues: CASSFYWENEQFF. The CDR3 DNA sequence: TGTGCCAGCAGTTTCTATTGGGAGAATGAGCAGTTCTTC.

This sequence joins TRBV6-1 and TRBJ2-5, with 10 positions matching TRBD2. CDR1 is MNHNS, CDR2 SASEGT, per germline. J gave up 5 bases and V 5 bases, and 8 bases lay outside the gene matches. The CDR3 sequence is 15 residues long. CDR3 loop: CASSLGAGGMETQYF. The CDR3 DNA reads as TGTGCCAGCAGTTTAGGAGCGGGGGGGATGGAGACCCAGTACTTC.

The chain employs TRBV6-5 and TRBJ2-1; D uncertain. V lost 5 bases and J 2 bases, leaving 7 bases between the germline ends. Germline CDR1 and CDR2: MNHEY and SVGAGI. CDR3 size: 13 residues. CDR3 in DNA: TGTGCCAGCAGTCACCCTACCTACAATGAGCAGTTCTTC. Its translation is CASSHPTYNEQFF.

The chain joins TRBV2 to TRBJ2-7, with D unclear. V shed 5 bases and J shed 5 bases, with 16 bases lying between them. The CDR3 runs 14 residues. Germline CDR1 and CDR2: SNHLY and FYNNEI. This CDR3 is CASSILEVSDEQYF. DNA of the CDR3: TGTGCCAGCAGTATTCTAGAGGTTTCGGACGAGCAGTACTTC.

The chain employs TRBV11-2 and TRBJ1-5, with unresolved D. Germline V gene data show CDR1 as SGHAT and CDR2 as FQNNGV. The V end was cut by 5 bases, the J end by 7 bases, with 15 bases between. CDR3 length equals 14 residues. The CDR3 coding sequence is TGTGCCAGCAGCGATGTTACTCGAGGCCAGCCCCAGCATTTT. Amino acids: CASSDVTRGQPQHF.

V usage is TRBV29-1 and J usage is TRBJ2-7; tentatively, D is TRBD1 (6 bases). The V gene's germline CDR1 is SQVTM and CDR2 ANQGSEA. The V and J ends lost 6 bases and 3 bases respectively, with 15 bases between them. The CDR3 consists of 13 residues. In DNA form, the CDR3 reads TGCAGCGTCCTACTACAGGGCTACTACGAGCAGTACTTC. It translates to CSVLLQGYYEQYF.

The chain combines TRBV7-9 with TRBJ2-3; the D is unclear. Germline-derived CDR1 and CDR2 are SEHNR and FQNEAQ (reference sequence). V lost 5 bases, J lost 2 bases, and 17 bases lay in between. The CDR3 sequence is 16 residues long. The DNA of the CDR3 is TGTGCCAGCAGCCCGAAACTCGAGGATACCACAGATACGCAGTATTTT. Its protein is CASSPKLEDTTDTQYF.

The chain is built from TRBV28 and TRBJ1-6, with D possibly being TRBD1 (5 bases). Trimming removed 3 bases from V and 9 bases from J, with 12 bases in between. Per germline, CDR1 MDHEN and CDR2 SYDVKM. This CDR3 has 14 amino acids. The CDR3 region has the DNA TGTGCCAGCAGTTTTGGGGGGATCGGTTCACCCCTCCACTTT. This translates into CASSFGGIGSPLHF.

In DNA form, the CDR3 reads TGTGCCAGTAGTCAACCAGCGATTTATGGCTACACCTTC. Amino acids: CASSQPAIYGYTF. V is TRBV19 and J is TRBJ1-2; D gene ambiguous. The V end was cut by 5 bases, the J end by 5 bases, with 12 bases between. The germline CDR1 and CDR2 sequences are LNHDA and SQIVND (reference sequence). The CDR3 extends over 13 amino acids.

The chain joins TRBV6-5 to TRBJ2-1, with 8 bases lining up with TRBD2. Germline V gene sequence: CDR1 MNHEY, CDR2 SVGAGI. V was clipped by 6 bases and J by 0 bases; unmatched bases: 4. The CDR3 is made up of 15 amino acids. Here the CDR3 reads CASSVSGNSYNEQFF. CDR3 sequence (DNA): TGTGCCAGCAGCGTTAGCGGGAACTCCTACAATGAGCAGTTCTTC.

This rearrangement joins TRBV10-3 to TRBJ1-2; D ambiguous. The CDR3 is 12 amino acids. Germline CDR1 and CDR2: ENHRY and SYGVKD. V was clipped by 7 bases and J by 8 bases, with 14 bases between them. The DNA for the CDR3 is TGTGCCATCACCAGCGAGGCTAGGGGCTACACCTTC. Protein sequence: CAITSEARGYTF.

CDR3 protein: CASRPGGSLEAETQYF. CDR3 in DNA: TGTGCCAGCAGACCAGGCGGGAGCCTTGAAGCGGAGACCCAGTACTTC. V is TRBV9 and J is TRBJ2-5, with 7 bases aligning to TRBD2. This CDR3 spans 16 amino acids. Germline V gives CDR1 SGDLS, CDR2 YYNGEE. V shed 5 bases and J 5 bases; nucleotides not matched to a gene: 15.

The chain combines TRBV7-2 with TRBJ1-5; possibly TRBD1 for D (6 bases). With 2 bases removed from V and 7 bases from J, the gap between germline ends came to 12 bases. In germline, CDR1 is SGHTA, CDR2 FQGNSA. The CDR3 sequence is 14 residues long. The CDR3 region is CASSLFQGYQPQHF. In DNA form, the CDR3 reads TGTGCCAGCAGCTTATTCCAGGGGTACCAGCCCCAGCATTTT.

This clone appeared once. This rearrangement joins TRBV10-3 to TRBJ1-1; the match to TRBD1 covers 9 bases. Per the germline V gene, CDR1 is ENHRY and CDR2 is SYGVKD. The CDR3 runs 16 residues. V lost 6 bases to trimming and J lost 2 bases; unmatched junction nucleotides: 10. In nucleotides, the CDR3 is TGTGCCATCAGCGAACCGGGACAGGGTAGCAACACTGAAGCTTTCTTT. Translated, it gives CAISEPGQGSNTEAFF.

This clone was counted once. This sequence joins TRBV7-8 and TRBJ1-1; D gene unclear. The CDR3 loop spans 12 amino acids. CDR1 is SGHVS, CDR2 FQNEAQ, per germline. Between the trimmed V and J ends, which lost 1 base and 11 bases, there was a span of 11 bases. This CDR3 is CASSLGFRSAFF. DNA of the CDR3: TGTGCCAGCAGCTTAGGGTTCAGGTCGGCTTTCTTT.

The V gene is TRBV7-6, the J gene TRBJ2-1, with D unclear. This CDR3 contains 14 residues. V was trimmed by 1 base and J by 8 bases, leaving 12 bases between them. Germline V gives CDR1 SGHVS, CDR2 FNYEAQ. The CDR3 spells CASSLVVAPYEQFF. CDR3 DNA: TGTGCCAGCAGCTTAGTGGTAGCTCCCTATGAGCAGTTCTTC.

This rearrangement joins TRBV5-4 to TRBJ1-4; 8 bases are a match to TRBD1. Germline V lookup: CDR1 SGHNT, CDR2 YYREEE (reference sequence). V was pared by 4 bases and J by 7 bases, with 9 bases of the junction left unmatched. The CDR3 loop spans 15 amino acids. The CDR3 DNA reads as TGTGCCAGCAGCCAGGGACAGGAAGGGGGTGAAAAACTGTTTTTT. The encoded protein is CASSQGQEGGEKLFF.